The entry below describes one T cell receptor beta chain. Relative to the germline gene, one junction end is altered; a read error may explain this. Some clones are missing from TCRdb's copy, which holds only in-frame ones; the method was immunoSEQ multiplex PCR. The profile shows fewer than 100,000 clones, approximately 90% of them singletons. The entry originates in a study of technical replicates of blood from a handful of donors. This CDR3 is built from 14 residues. Germline V CDR1 and CDR2: SSHAT, FNYEAQ (reference sequence). The chain uses TRBV7-7 and TRBJ2-3; 11 nucleotides line up with TRBD2. Specimen: T cells isolated from PBMCs. The origin of this receptor is a human donor in good health. The DNA for the CDR3 is TGTGCCAGCAGCCTAGCGGGAGGCGCAGATACGCAGTATTTT. As protein: CASSLAGGADTQYF.